What follows is one T cell receptor (beta chain) and its context. The antigen is not known. From the 5' RACE reads, TCRdb called clonotypes with MiXCR, one entry per CDR3 protein. This table holds 550,000 or so distinct CDR3 sequences, under 25% found once. This specimen comes from a study of T cells after yellow fever vaccination. Overall study results and limits: Booster samples showed a return of most primary-vaccination clones (roughly 95% CD4, 70% to 90% CD8).

The CDR3 contains 14 residues. V dropped 3 bases and J dropped 4 bases, with 12 bases sitting between them. The germline gives CDR1 SEHNR, CDR2 FQNEAQ (reference sequence). This chain joins TRBV7-9 and TRBJ1-1, with D possibly matching TRBD1 (5 bases). The sequencing used PBMCs, collected 15 days after the yellow fever booster vaccination. The clonotype comes from a man aged 30 to 39 who received the YFV17D yellow fever vaccine. This chain's CDR3 is CASSFQSGGTEAFF. Here the CDR3 DNA reads TGTGCCAGCAGCTTCCAGTCGGGGGGCACTGAAGCTTTCTTT.